This T cell receptor beta chain was retrieved from a study of neoadjuvant anti-PD-1 for oral cavity cancer. Background on the study: Most patients had three to four biweekly doses of 3 mg/kg nivolumab before resection. Patients without progression received a fourth nivolumab dose around day 43, then surgical resection on days 50-56.

PBMC libraries mostly used around 460 ng of input genomic DNA, with six replicates per sample. Some clones are missing from TCRdb's copy, which holds only in-frame ones; the method was immunoSEQ multiplex PCR. The sample contains 10,000 to 15,000 clones, about 71% of which appear only once. Stated time point: after neoadjuvant nivolumab, at surgical resection. Cohort: HPV-negative, locally advanced oral cavity squamous cell carcinoma patients. The sequenced sample was PBMCs, obtained after nivolumab (anti-PD-1) treatment. The TCR was taken from a person between 40 and 79 years old with oral cavity squamous cell carcinoma.

DNA of the CDR3: TGTGCCAGCAGCCAAGGACGACAGTCAAATCAGCCCCAGCATTTT. Amino acids: CASSQGRQSNQPQHF. This chain joins TRBV4-2 and TRBJ1-5; D may be TRBD1 (5 bases). The CDR3 length is 15 residues. In germline, CDR1 is LGHNA, CDR2 YNFKEQ. V lost 1 base and J lost 4, with 11 bases in between.